This T cell receptor (beta chain) was obtained from a study of blood T cell repertoires in COVID-19. As for the study in general: Both acute and convalescent COVID-19 samples were obtained from the United States, Italy and Spain. PBMCs, B-cell-depleted T cells, or T cells provided the cDNA or gDNA that made up the material.

The germline V and J ends were trimmed by 0 bases and 0 bases, with 7 bases remaining between them. The CDR3 runs to 15 residues. Germline values: CDR1 SGHRS, CDR2 YFSETQ. Seattle-derived patients entered the study during active infection and were followed longitudinally. In the original workflow: Reference gene primers were amplified, and this amplification served to estimate nucleated cell counts. Data came from immunoSEQ multiplex PCR; TCRdb stores just in-frame clones and leaves some out. V and J calls plus clone size are reproduced from that table; the DNA served to infer D and trimming. The table includes roughly 380,000 clones, about 89% detected once.

Sequenced input: peripheral blood. This TCR came from a woman aged 40-49 years with COVID-19, enrolled during active disease. V gene TRBV5-1 combines with J gene TRBJ1-5; D may be TRBD1 (5 bases). DNA of the CDR3: TGCGCCAGCAGCTTGGGGGGCTCTAGCAATCAGCCCCAGCATTTT. Protein: CASSLGGSSNQPQHF.